This TCR beta chain was recorded in a study of regulatory T cells in long-lasting Graves disease. Looking at the study overall: Over 5 years on antithyroid drugs plus positive TSH receptor antibodies marked Graves' disease as persistent.

This sample's time point: persistent/refractory GD, antithyroid drugs over 5 years with positive TRAb. The TCR library used RNA extracted from PBMCs. The source of the patients was an endocrinology department in Xi'an, China. Germline V CDR1 and CDR2: SGHAT, FQNNGV. The ends lost 3 bases at V and 2 bases at J; junction bases unmatched: 3. This CDR3 region has 15 residues. Building of the TCR beta libraries involved iRepertoire HTBI primers and Arm-PCR of CDR3 regions. A single record per CDR3 protein comes from TCRdb applying MiXCR to the multiplex PCR reads. The sample contains approximately 290,000 distinct CDR3 sequences, under 25% of which appear only once. This clonotype was seen ten or more times. Its matching antigen is unknown. General study findings and limits: Persistent cases favored TRBV28, TRBJ1-2 and TRBJ2-5.

Sequencing was performed on peripheral blood mononuclear cells (PBMCs), taken when the disease was refractory, from a patient treated with antithyroid drugs. This receptor was taken from a female donor with Graves disease. The rearrangement links TRBV11-2 to TRBJ2-5; 10 bases map to TRBD2. The CDR3 reads CASSFGLAEQETQYF. The CDR3 DNA follows: TGTGCCAGCAGCTTCGGACTAGCGGAACAAGAGACCCAGTACTTC.